This T cell receptor (beta chain) was observed in a study of CD8 T cells in ankylosing spondylitis. CDR3 length: 15 residues. V gave up 4 bases and J gave up 3 bases, with 14 bases separating them. Germline CDR1 reads SGHNT; CDR2 reads YYREEE (reference sequence). One entry per CDR3 protein, called by TCRdb with MiXCR from the 5' RACE reads. The sample carries some 95,000 distinct CDR3 sequences, 8.8% recorded once. This clonotype was found many times. This receptor was taken from a male donor with ankylosing spondylitis or in good health (not recorded which). Sequencing used blood, either unsorted or a sorted T cell fraction (not recorded which). V gene TRBV5-4 combines with J gene TRBJ1-5, with a tentative D call TRBD1 (6 bases). The CDR3: CASSLADRPNQPQHF. The CDR3 nucleotides read TGTGCCAGCAGCCTTGCCGACAGGCCCAATCAGCCCCAGCATTTT.